This T cell receptor beta chain was recorded in a study of T cell responses to AZD1222 COVID-19 vaccine. Study-level points and caveats: Donors were mostly white British, more females; clonal diversity possibly underestimated. Spike-specific TCR repertoires showed rising breadth and depth after two AZD1222 doses.

V dropped 0 bases and J dropped 1 base, with 4 bases sitting between them. The CDR3 is 14 amino acids. CDR1 and CDR2 from the germline V gene are MNHEY and SVGAGI. With respect to this clone: Its antigen is still unknown.

This table comes from immunoSEQ multiplex PCR, and its TCRdb copy is limited to in-frame clones, with some not included. The repertoire holds approximately 67,000 clones, with approximately 90% as singletons. This clonotype was obtained from an adult who received the AZD1222 COVID-19 vaccine. V is TRBV6-5 and J is TRBJ1-3, with no clear D. This material consisted of peripheral blood, taken 28 days after the second AZD1222 dose. The CDR3 here is CASSYSVSGNTIYF. The CDR3 DNA is TGTGCCAGCAGTTACTCCGTTTCTGGAAACACCATATATTTT.